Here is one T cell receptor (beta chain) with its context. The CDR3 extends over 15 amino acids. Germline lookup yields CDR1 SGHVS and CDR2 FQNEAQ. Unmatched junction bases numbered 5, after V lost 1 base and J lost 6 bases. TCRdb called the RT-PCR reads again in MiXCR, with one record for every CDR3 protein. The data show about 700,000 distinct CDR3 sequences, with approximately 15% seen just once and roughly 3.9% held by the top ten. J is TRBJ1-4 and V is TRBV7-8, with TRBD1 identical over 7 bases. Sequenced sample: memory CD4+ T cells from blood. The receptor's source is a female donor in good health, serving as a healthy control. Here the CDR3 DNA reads TGTGCCAGCAGCTTAGTAGGGGGCGTGTATGAAAAACTGTTTTTT. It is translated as CASSLVGGVYEKLFF.